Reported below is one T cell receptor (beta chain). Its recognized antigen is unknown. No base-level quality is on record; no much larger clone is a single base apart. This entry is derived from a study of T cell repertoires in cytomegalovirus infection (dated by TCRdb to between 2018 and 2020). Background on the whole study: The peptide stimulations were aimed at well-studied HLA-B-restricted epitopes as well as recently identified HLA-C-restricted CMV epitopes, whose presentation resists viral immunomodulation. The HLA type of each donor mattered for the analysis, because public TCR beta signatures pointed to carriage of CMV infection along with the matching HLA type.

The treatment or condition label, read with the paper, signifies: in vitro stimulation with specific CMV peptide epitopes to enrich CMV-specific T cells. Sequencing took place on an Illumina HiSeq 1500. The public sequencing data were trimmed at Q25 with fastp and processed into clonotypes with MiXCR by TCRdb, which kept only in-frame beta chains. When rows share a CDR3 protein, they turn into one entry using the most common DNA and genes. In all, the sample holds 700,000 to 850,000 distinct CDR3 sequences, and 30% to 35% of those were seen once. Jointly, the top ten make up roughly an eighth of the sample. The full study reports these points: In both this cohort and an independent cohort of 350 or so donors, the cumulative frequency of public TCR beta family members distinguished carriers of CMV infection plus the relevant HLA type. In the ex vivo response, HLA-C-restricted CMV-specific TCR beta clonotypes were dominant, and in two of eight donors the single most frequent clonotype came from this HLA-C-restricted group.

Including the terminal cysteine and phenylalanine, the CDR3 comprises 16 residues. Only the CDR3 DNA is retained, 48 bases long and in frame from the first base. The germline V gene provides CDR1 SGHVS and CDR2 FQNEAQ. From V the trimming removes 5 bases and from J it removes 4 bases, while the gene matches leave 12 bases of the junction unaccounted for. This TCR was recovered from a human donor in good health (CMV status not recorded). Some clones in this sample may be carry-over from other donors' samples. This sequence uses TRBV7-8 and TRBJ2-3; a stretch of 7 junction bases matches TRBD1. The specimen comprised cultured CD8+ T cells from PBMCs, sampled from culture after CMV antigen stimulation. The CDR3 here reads CASSTWDRTHADTQYF. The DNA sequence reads TGTGCCAGCAGCACCTGGGACAGAACCCACGCAGATACGCAGTATTTT.